This TCR beta chain was observed in a study of patients and donors after allogeneic stem cell transplantation. The CDR3 covers 12 residues. Germline loops: CDR1 SGHKS, CDR2 YYEKEE (reference sequence). Trimming removed 0 bases from V and 6 bases from J, with 6 bases in between. TCRdb re-analysed the RT-PCR reads in MiXCR, keeping a single row per CDR3 protein. Among about 960,000 distinct CDR3 sequences listed, around 17% were seen once. Sequencing was done on a sample of blood, either unsorted or a sorted T cell fraction (not recorded which). The TCR originated in a human donor who was either an allogeneic HSCT recipient or a stem cell or donor lymphocyte infusion donor (not recorded which). It is not recorded whose cells these are; they may come from a transplant donor. The chain combines TRBV5-5 with TRBJ1-2; D gene uncertain. In nucleotides, the CDR3 is TGTGCCAGCAGCTTGGCGTTTAATGGCTACACCTTC. It specifies CASSLAFNGYTF.